A selection of T cell receptor beta chains follows, all from one sample in a study of blood T cell repertoires in COVID-19. Sequencing was performed with immunoSEQ multiplex PCR; in TCRdb, only in-frame clones are kept and a portion is missing. This table has some 150,000 clones, 85% to 90% appearing once. Material for sequencing was peripheral blood. The receptors derive from a man aged 50 to 60 with active COVID-19. CDR3s include the opening cysteine and the closing phenylalanine or tryptophan. A D gene is named only where the DNA matches it firmly. Clone size is not always given. Where it is, it says once, few, many or a class for expanded clones.

. | TRBD1 | TRBJ2-5 | TRBV11-2 | TGTGCCAGCAGCTGGACAGGGGTTGAGACCCAGTACTTC | CASSWTGVETQYF
. | . | TRBJ2-5 | TRBV9 | TGTGCCAGCAGCCCGGCCGGGAGTAACCAAGAGACCCAGTACTTC | CASSPAGSNQETQYF
. | . | TRBJ2-7 | TRBV5-4 | TGTGCCAGCAGCTTGCGCACCGACTACCCCTACGAGCAGTACTTC | CASSLRTDYPYEQYF
. | . | TRBJ1-5 | TRBV6-4 | TGTGCCAGCAGTGTAAATTTTGAGCGGGGTCAGCCCCAGCATTTT | CASSVNFERGQPQHF
. | . | TRBJ1-1 | TRBV25-1 | TGTGCCAGCTTAGAATCGCTAGGCACTGAAGCTTTCTTT | CASLESLGTEAFF
. | . | TRBJ2-1 | TRBV6-6 | TGTGCCAGCAGACACACAGGGAGCTCCTACAATGAGCAGTTCTTC | CASRHTGSSYNEQFF
. | TRBD2 | TRBJ2-1 | TRBV5-1 | TGCGCCAGCAGCCCTGGGGGCGCGGGGGGGCACAATGAGCAGTTCTTC | CASSPGGAGGHNEQFF
. | TRBD2 | TRBJ2-2 | TRBV19 | TGTGCCAGTAGCGCTGGACTAGTGGCCACCGGGGAGCTGTTTTTT | CASSAGLVATGELFF
. | TRBD1 | TRBJ2-1 | TRBV2 | TGTGCCAGCAGTGATACAGGGGGTACCTACAATGAGCAGTTCTTC | CASSDTGGTYNEQFF
once | . | TRBJ1-5 | TRBV6-1 | TGTGCCAGCAGTGGTACAGGGCCCTTGGGCAATCAGCCCCAGCATTTT | CASSGTGPLGNQPQHF
. | . | TRBJ1-2 | TRBV6-6 | TGTGCCAGCAGTCCCACGTATTCGACAGGAGCGGCTAATGGCTACACCTTC | CASSPTYSTGAANGYTF
. | . | TRBJ2-5 | TRBV2 | TGTGCCACCTCCCAGGGAGAGACCCAGTACTTC | CATSQGETQYF
. | TRBD2 | TRBJ2-2 | TRBV19 | TGTGCCACCCGGGGGGGGAACACCGGGGAGCTGTTTTTT | CATRGGNTGELFF
. | TRBD1 | TRBJ2-7 | TRBV5-1 | TGCGCCAGCAGCCCCGGGACAGGGGGCGAGCAGTACTTC | CASSPGTGGEQYF
. | TRBD1 | TRBJ2-3 | TRBV4-1 | TGCGCCAGCAGCCAAGAGGGGACAGGGGTGGGAGATACGCAGTATTTT | CASSQEGTGVGDTQYF
few | . | TRBJ2-7 | TRBV3-1/TRBV3-2 | TGTGCCAGCAGCCCCAGAGTAGCGTTAGCATACGAGCAGTACTTC | CASSPRVALAYEQYF
. | TRBD2 | TRBJ2-7 | TRBV2 | TGTGCCAGCAGTGTGGCAGCGGGGGCCTCCTACGAGCAGTACTTC | CASSVAAGASYEQYF
. | TRBD1 | TRBJ1-1 | TRBV28 | TGTGCCAGCAGTTCCCCCGGGACAGGGGGCCCTGAAGCTTTCTTT | CASSSPGTGGPEAFF
. | TRBD2 | TRBJ2-1 | TRBV7-6 | TGTGCCAGCAGCCTCCCGGGGGGGTACAATGAGCAGTTCTTC | CASSLPGGYNEQFF
. | TRBD2 | TRBJ2-1 | TRBV6-5 | TGTGCCAGCAGAGGGCGGGGGGTCTACAATGAGCAGTTCTTC | CASRGRGVYNEQFF
once | TRBD1 | TRBJ1-1 | TRBV7-8 | TGTGCCAGCAGCGCGACAGGGGACCGGGGCACTGAAGCTTTCTTT | CASSATGDRGTEAFF
. | . | TRBJ2-5 | TRBV30 | TGTGCCTGGAGTGTAGTGTTGCGGGACCAAGAGACCCAGTACTTC | CAWSVVLRDQETQYF
. | . | TRBJ2-3 | TRBV7-9 | TGTGCCAGCAGCTTAGAGGTCGGGGATACGCAGTATTTT | CASSLEVGDTQYF
. | TRBD2 | TRBJ2-7 | TRBV7-2 | TGTGCCAGCAGCCTCAGCTCACTAGCGGGGGGCGAGCAGTACTTC | CASSLSSLAGGEQYF
. | TRBD2 | TRBJ2-2 | TRBV3-1/TRBV3-2 | TGTGCCAGCAGCCGAACTAGCGGGGGTAACACCGGGGAGCTGTTTTTT | CASSRTSGGNTGELFF
. | . | TRBJ2-1 | TRBV29-1 | TGCAGCGTTGAAGAAATTAGGAGTGAGCAGTTCTTC | CSVEEIRSEQFF
. | TRBD2 | TRBJ2-5 | TRBV7-2 | TGTGCCAGCAGCTTAGGGGGGGGTCTGGAGACCCAGTACTTC | CASSLGGGLETQYF
. | TRBD2 | TRBJ2-1 | TRBV2 | TGTGCCAGCGCAAGGGGACTAGAGCAGTTCTTC | CASARGLEQFF
. | . | TRBJ1-1 | TRBV6-5 | TGTGCCAGCAGTTTCAGGGGAAGCACTGAAGCTTTCTTT | CASSFRGSTEAFF
once | . | TRBJ2-5 | TRBV5-1 | TGCGCCAGCAGCTTGGTGGCAGAGACCCAGTACTTC | CASSLVAETQYF
. | TRBD2 | TRBJ2-3 | TRBV4-2 | TGTGCCAGCAGCCAAGAAGGGGCGGGGAGGGGAGATACGCAGTATTTT | CASSQEGAGRGDTQYF
. | . | TRBJ2-1 | TRBV2 | TGTGCCAGCAGTGAAAACACGGGGAGCTCCTACAATGAGCAGTTCTTC | CASSENTGSSYNEQFF
. | . | TRBJ1-1 | TRBV14 | TGTGCCAGCAGCGGGCGGGGCACTGAAGCTTTCTTT | CASSGRGTEAFF
. | . | TRBJ1-1 | TRBV29-1 | TGCAGCGTCACCAGGGCCTCCGAGAAAGCTTTCTTT | CSVTRASEKAFF
. | . | TRBJ1-1 | TRBV2 | TGTGCCAGCAGGGTGACAGATTCGAACACTGAAGCTTTCTTT | CASRVTDSNTEAFF
. | TRBD1 | TRBJ1-6 | TRBV3-1/TRBV3-2 | TGTGCCAGCAGCCCCGGACAGGGGGCAACCTTTTGTGTTTCACCCCTCCACTTT | CASSPGQGATFCVSPLHF
. | TRBD2 | TRBJ2-3 | TRBV5-1 | TGCGCCAGCAGCTTCCGACTAGCGGGAAATGATACGCAGTATTTT | CASSFRLAGNDTQYF
. | TRBD1 | TRBJ2-7 | TRBV5-1 | TGCGCCAGCAGCTTGTGGGGGACAGGGGAGTACGAGCAGTACTTC | CASSLWGTGEYEQYF
few | . | TRBJ1-1 | TRBV18 | TGTGCCAGCTCACGCCAGGCCTTTAACACTGAAGCTTTCTTT | CASSRQAFNTEAFF
. | TRBD1 | TRBJ1-6 | TRBV27 | TGTGCCAGCAGTTCCCTTTTCCAGGGGGCGAAGGTACCCCTCCACTTT | CASSSLFQGAKVPLHF
. | TRBD1 | TRBJ2-7 | TRBV3-1/TRBV3-2 | TGTGCCAGCAGCTATTCAGGGGGTATCTACGAGCAGTACTTC | CASSYSGGIYEQYF
once | TRBD1 | TRBJ1-2 | TRBV10-3 | TGTGCCACCCATAATCACCAAACAGGGGGGCCCTATGGCTACACCTTC | CATHNHQTGGPYGYTF
. | . | TRBJ2-2 | TRBV6-5 | TGTGCCAGCAGTTACTCGAGGACAGCGCCGCTCGGGGAGCTGTTTTTT | CASSYSRTAPLGELFF
few | . | TRBJ1-2 | TRBV6-4 | TGTGCCAGCAGTCCCGAGGCTAACTATGGCTACACCTTC | CASSPEANYGYTF
once | TRBD1 | TRBJ1-4 | TRBV6-5 | TGTGCCAGCAGGGACAGGGGGGCATGGGAAAAACTGTTTTTT | CASRDRGAWEKLFF
once | TRBD2 | TRBJ2-4 | TRBV2 | TGTGCCAGCAGTGAAGGTCCGGGACTAGCGGGGGGTGCCAAAAACATTCAGTACTTC | CASSEGPGLAGGAKNIQYF
. | TRBD1 | TRBJ1-2 | TRBV3-1/TRBV3-2 | TGTGCCAGCAGCCAAGATCTCATGACAGGGACCTATGGCTACACCTTC | CASSQDLMTGTYGYTF
. | . | TRBJ1-6 | TRBV5-1 | TGCGCCAGCAGCTTAGACCCGGGGGGCCTTAATTCACCCCTCCACTTT | CASSLDPGGLNSPLHF
. | . | TRBJ2-1 | TRBV7-9 | TGTGCCAGCAGCTCCTTTGGACAATCCTACAATGAGCAGTTCTTC | CASSSFGQSYNEQFF